This T cell receptor (beta chain) was identified during a study of OX40 agonist ivuxolimab in advanced cancers. Trimming pared 0 bases from V and 7 bases from J, leaving 7 bases between. This CDR3 comprises 12 residues. CDR1 is SGHTS and CDR2 is YDEGEE in the germline V gene. Sequencing was performed with immunoSEQ multiplex PCR; in TCRdb, only in-frame clones are kept and a portion is missing. The top ten clones hold just over 0.3% of a sample with approximately 160,000 clones, 90% to 95% of them seen once. Samples of blood were obtained at baseline, on cycle 4 day 1, and on cycle 7 day 1. Sample: CD4+ or CD8+ T cells sorted from blood, taken in a trial of the OX40 agonist ivuxolimab. V is TRBV5-8 and J is TRBJ1-2; D remains unclear. This clonotype originated in an adult with an advanced solid tumor such as melanoma, head and neck, liver or kidney cancer. The CDR3 DNA is TGTGCCAGCAGCTTGGGGCAGTTTGGCTACACCTTC. Protein: CASSLGQFGYTF.